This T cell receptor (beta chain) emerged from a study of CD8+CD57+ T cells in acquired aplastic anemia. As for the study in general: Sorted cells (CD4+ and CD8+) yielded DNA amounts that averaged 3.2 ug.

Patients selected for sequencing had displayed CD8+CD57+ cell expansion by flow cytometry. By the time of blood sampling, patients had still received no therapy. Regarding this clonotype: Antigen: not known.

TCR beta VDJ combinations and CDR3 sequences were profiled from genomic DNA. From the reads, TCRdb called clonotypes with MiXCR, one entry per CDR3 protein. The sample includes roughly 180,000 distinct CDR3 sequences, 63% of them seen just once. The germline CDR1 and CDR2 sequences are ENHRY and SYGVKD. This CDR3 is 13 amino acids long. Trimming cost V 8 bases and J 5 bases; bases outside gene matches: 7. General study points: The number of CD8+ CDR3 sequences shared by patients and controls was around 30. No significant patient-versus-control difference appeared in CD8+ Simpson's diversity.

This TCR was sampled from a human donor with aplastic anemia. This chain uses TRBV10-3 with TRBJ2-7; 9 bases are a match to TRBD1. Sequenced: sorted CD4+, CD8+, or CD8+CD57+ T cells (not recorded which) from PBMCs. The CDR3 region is CAIRDREVDEQYF. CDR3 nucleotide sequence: TGTGCCATCCGGGACAGGGAAGTGGACGAGCAGTACTTC.